This T cell receptor (beta chain) was identified in a study of patients and donors after allogeneic stem cell transplantation. CDR1 is KGHSH, CDR2 LQKENI, per germline. The V and J ends lost 8 bases and 6 bases respectively, with 13 bases between them. This CDR3 contains 12 residues. This clonotype is deemed medium-sized (0.01 to 0.1%). Via MiXCR, TCRdb re-called the RT-PCR reads, giving one row per CDR3 protein. The sample has more than 1,000 distinct CDR3 sequences; roughly 6% are singletons. Sequenced material: blood, either unsorted or a sorted T cell fraction (not recorded which). The clonotype comes from a human donor who was either an allogeneic HSCT recipient or a stem cell or donor lymphocyte infusion donor (not recorded which). It is not recorded whose cells these are; they may come from a transplant donor. The chain has TRBV18 and TRBJ1-1; no definite D call. The CDR3 DNA follows: TGTGCCAGCGCTGCGGGGAATGCTGAAGCTTTCTTT. Translation gives CASAAGNAEAFF.